This T cell receptor beta chain is from a study of PD-1 blockade in mismatch repair-deficient tumors. Overall study context: Enrolled 2013-2016, patients had progressing, pretreated mismatch repair-deficient cancers of more than ten types. Study-wide results and caveats: Rapid post-treatment expansion, then contraction, generally preceding radiologic response, marked tumor-resident clones.

The TCR-sequenced patients were a few responders to pembrolizumab. This clone appeared once. The target antigen is unknown. Repertoires were generated with immunoSEQ multiplex PCR, while TCRdb's copy carries only in-frame clones and drops some. The sample yields under 85,000 clones, about 78% seen once. The sequence was collected from an adult with mismatch repair-deficient cancer. Sequencing was performed on peripheral blood, taken 2 weeks after starting pembrolizumab.

CDR3 nucleotide sequence: TGTGCCAGCAGCCATCAGGCAAGCACAGATACGCAGTATTTT. Translating it yields CASSHQASTDTQYF. The chain uses TRBV7-3 and TRBJ2-3; D gene unclear. CDR3 length: 14 amino acids. The germline V and J ends were trimmed by 5 bases and 0 bases, with 9 bases remaining between them. CDR1 and CDR2 from the germline V gene are SGHTA and FQGTGA.